This passage covers 9 T cell receptor beta chains from one sample sequenced in a study of T cells in localized non-small cell lung cancer. Assay: immunoSEQ multiplex PCR; the TCRdb copy retains only in-frame clones and omits some. The sample carries about 1,800 clones, around a third recorded once. Sequences were derived from lung tumor tissue, sampled before any cancer treatment. These receptors were taken from a female donor older than 55 with stage I lung adenocarcinoma.

This sequence joins TRBV28 and TRBJ2-2; weak D call: TRBD2 (7 bases). The CDR3 is made up of 17 amino acids. Germline CDR1 reads MDHEN; CDR2 reads SYDVKM. Trimming shortened V by 5 bases and J by 5 bases, and 21 bases separated the two germline ends. The DNA of the CDR3 is TGTGCCAGCAGTCTAAGGGCAGGACTAGGGGGAACCGGGGAGCTGTTTTTT. It yields the protein CASSLRAGLGGTGELFF.

CDR3 bases: TGTGCCAGCAGTGTAGGGCAGCTTAATTCACCCCTCCACTTT. Its protein is CASSVGQLNSPLHF. The chain combines TRBV2 with TRBJ1-6; D gene unclear. Germline assignment: CDR1 SNHLY and CDR2 FYNNEI. CDR3 size: 14 residues. V was trimmed by 4 bases and J by 6 bases, leaving 10 bases between them.

This chain connects TRBV19 to TRBJ2-5; D might be TRBD1 or TRBD2, each matching 6 bases. The V end was cut by 5 bases, the J end by 5 bases, with 21 bases between. The CDR3 runs 16 residues. Per germline, CDR1 LNHDA and CDR2 SQIVND (reference sequence). The CDR3 is CASSGGVEGGTETQYF. The CDR3 DNA sequence: TGTGCCAGTAGTGGTGGAGTAGAAGGGGGGACGGAGACCCAGTACTTC.

This chain joins TRBV6-1 and TRBJ2-1; TRBD2 matches at 7 bases. The J segment lost 8 bases and the V segment lost 0 bases, leaving 7 bases of the junction unmatched. CDR1 is MNHNS and CDR2 is SASEGT in the germline V gene. The CDR3 has 15 residues. The CDR3 reads CASSEAGGSPDEQFF. The CDR3 region has the DNA TGTGCCAGCAGTGAAGCGGGCGGGAGTCCAGATGAGCAGTTCTTC.

This clone has more than one count but fewer than ten. The chain joins TRBV6-7 to TRBJ1-2; D unclear. Being an ORF, TRBV6-7 has a function that is uncertain. This CDR3 spans 13 amino acids. V lost 7 bases and J 8 bases, leaving 17 bases between the germline ends. This chain's CDR3 is CASTQGIGRGYTF. The CDR3 bases are TGTGCCAGCACCCAAGGAATAGGAAGGGGCTACACCTTC.

By share, this clone ranks as medium-sized. V and J are TRBV9 and TRBJ2-1, with D perhaps matching TRBD1 (6 bases). V was cut by 2 bases and J by 7 bases, with 13 bases left in between. Looked up from germline, CDR1 is SGDLS and CDR2 is YYNGEE. The CDR3 totals 14 residues. The CDR3, as DNA: TGTGCCAGCAGCGTCCACTTACAGGGTAATGAGCAGTTCTTC. Its translation is CASSVHLQGNEQFF. Using reference TRBV9 and TRBJ2-1 for the parts outside the CDR3, the full variable domain is DSGVTQTPKHLITATGQRVTLRCSPRSGDLSVYWYQQSLDQGLQFLIQYYNGEERAKGNILERFSAQQFPDLHSELNLSSLELGDSALYFCASSVHLQGNEQFFGPGTRLTVL.

This clone is termed medium-sized (0.01 to 0.1%). The chain carries TRBV6-1 and TRBJ2-5, with 10 bases identical to TRBD2. Germline V gene data show CDR1 as MNHNS and CDR2 as SASEGT. The length of the CDR3 is 15 residues. The V gene end was trimmed by 1 base and the J gene end by 5 bases; junction bases not matched to a gene: 4. DNA of the CDR3: TGTGCCAGCAGTGAAGAAGGTAGCGGGAGGGAGACCCAGTACTTC. Protein: CASSEEGSGRETQYF.

The genes are TRBV7-5 and TRBJ1-1; the table's D call of TRBD1 was not tested on the DNA. TRBV7-5 is flagged as a pseudogene. The CDR3 runs 14 residues. The CDR3 coding sequence is TGTGCCAGCAGCTTGTTTCAGGGTATACCTGAAGCTTTCTTT. As protein: CASSLFQGIPEAFF.

The chain carries TRBV9 and TRBJ2-2, with a tentative D call TRBD1 (6 bases). CDR1 and CDR2 from the germline V gene are SGDLS and YYNGEE. V lost 1 base and J lost 4, with 11 bases in between. The CDR3 consists of 15 residues. The CDR3, as DNA: TGTGCCAGCAGCGTACTGGGGGCAGGCACCGGGGAGCTGTTTTTT. Translating gives CASSVLGAGTGELFF. The full variable domain, its missing parts supplied by reference TRBV9 and TRBJ2-2, is DSGVTQTPKHLITATGQRVTLRCSPRSGDLSVYWYQQSLDQGLQFLIQYYNGEERAKGNILERFSAQQFPDLHSELNLSSLELGDSALYFCASSVLGAGTGELFFGEGSRLTVL.